This T cell receptor (beta chain) was documented in a study of blood T cell repertoires in COVID-19. Study-level information: Spain, Italy and the United States supplied samples that represented acute and convalescent COVID-19. T cells, B-cell-depleted T cells, or PBMCs provided the cDNA or gDNA that served as material.

The CDR3 contains 11 residues. Germline V gene sequence: CDR1 MNHEY, CDR2 SVGAGI. Trimming took 6 bases from V and 6 from J, leaving 7 bases between them. Participant-reported clinical history was the basis for cohort assignment. This clone came up a few times. As originally analysed: Scientists estimated how many nucleated cells there were by amplifying reference gene primers. Measured with immunoSEQ multiplex PCR; TCRdb has only the in-frame clones, and not every one. V and J calls and clone size are copied from that table; D and trimming were computed from the DNA. Here the sample spans around 130,000 clones, under 90% being singletons.

This sequence originates from a middle-aged man with acute COVID-19. The genes are TRBV6-5 and TRBJ2-3; a weak D match, TRBD2 (6 bases). Sequencing was carried out using PBMCs or T cells enriched from blood (not recorded which). The CDR3 bases are TGTGCCAGCAGCGGAGGGGATACGCAGTATTTT. It specifies CASSGGDTQYF.